This TCR beta chain was retrieved from a study of blood T cell repertoires in COVID-19. V lost 2 bases to trimming and J lost 4 bases, with 13 bases between them. Germline values: CDR1 SGHTS, CDR2 YDEGEE. The CDR3 is made up of 14 amino acids. Repertoires were generated with immunoSEQ multiplex PCR, while TCRdb's copy carries only in-frame clones and drops some. The sample has 150,000 to 200,000 clones, around 76% seen once. Across about two dozen US areas, participants ranged in age from roughly 18 to 89 years. This chain uses TRBV5-8 with TRBJ2-7; a weak D match, TRBD2 (5 bases). The sequence was obtained from a woman between 45 and 60 years old with acute COVID-19. Sequencing was performed on PBMCs or T cells enriched from blood (not recorded which). CDR3 DNA: TGTGCCAGCAGCTTTCGGACCTTAGCGTACGAGCAGTACGTC. It yields the protein CASSFRTLAYEQYV.